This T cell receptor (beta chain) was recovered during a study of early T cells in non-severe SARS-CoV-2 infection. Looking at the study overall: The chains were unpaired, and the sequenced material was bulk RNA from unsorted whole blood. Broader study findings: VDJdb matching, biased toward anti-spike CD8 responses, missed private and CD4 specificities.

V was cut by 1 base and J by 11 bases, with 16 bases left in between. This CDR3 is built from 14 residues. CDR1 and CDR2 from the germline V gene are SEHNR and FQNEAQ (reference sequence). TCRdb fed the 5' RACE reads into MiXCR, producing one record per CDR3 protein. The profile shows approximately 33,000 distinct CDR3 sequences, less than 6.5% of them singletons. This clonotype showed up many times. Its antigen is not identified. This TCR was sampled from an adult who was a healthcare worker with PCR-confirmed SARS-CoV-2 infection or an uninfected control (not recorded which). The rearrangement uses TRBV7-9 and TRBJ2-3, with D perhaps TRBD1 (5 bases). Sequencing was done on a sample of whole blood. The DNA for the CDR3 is TGTGCCAGCAGCTTAGACAGGACGATGGGTGAGCAGTATTTT. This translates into CASSLDRTMGEQYF.